The clone carrying this TCR beta chain was observed at least ten times. The target antigen is unknown. The source of the sample is a study of T cells in Graves' hyperthyroidism and ophthalmopathy. Study-level points and caveats: The blood repertoire included most of the expanded thyroid clonotypes above 0.001. It was a median around 6 months before onset that the model predicted ophthalmopathy.

Germline V CDR1 and CDR2: MDHEN, SYDVKM. CDR3 length: 14 residues. The V and J ends lost 2 bases and 0 bases respectively, with 8 bases between them. RNA transcripts gave rise to amplified TCR beta CDR3 regions. With the HTBI primer set, the TCR CDR3 went through a first round of RT-PCR. TCRdb processed the multiplex PCR reads anew with MiXCR; each CDR3 protein has one entry. The sample holds roughly 500,000 distinct CDR3 sequences, 15% to 20% seen once. Each ophthalmopathy patient scored at least 3 on the Clinical Activity Score and at least 4 on NOSPECS grade, with duration under 3 months. This sequence joins TRBV28 and TRBJ2-7; D call uncertain. Sequencing input: blood. The source is a young woman with Graves' ophthalmopathy. The CDR3 region is CASSLPGSSYEQYF. In DNA, the CDR3 is TGTGCCAGCAGTTTACCCGGATCCTCCTACGAGCAGTACTTC.